This T cell receptor (beta chain) appears in the sequencing data of a study of blood T cell repertoires in COVID-19. The CDR3 loop spans 16 amino acids. Germline lookup yields CDR1 SGHRS and CDR2 YFSETQ. The ends lost 3 bases at V and 2 bases at J; junction bases unmatched: 5. This clone appeared a single time. Some clones are missing from TCRdb's copy, which holds only in-frame ones; the method was immunoSEQ multiplex PCR. The sample holds fewer than 110,000 clones, 70% to 90% seen once. This clonotype was sampled from a man aged 50 to 60 in a cohort sampled during active COVID-19. Sequencing was carried out using peripheral blood. J is TRBJ2-3 and V is TRBV5-1, with 11 bases fitting TRBD1. The CDR3 loop reads CASSSFGQGATDTQYF. The DNA for the CDR3 is TGCGCCAGCAGCTCCTTTGGACAGGGGGCCACAGATACGCAGTATTTT.